Reported below is one T cell receptor (beta chain). The record originates from a study of blood T cells in healthy people across ages. A second roughly 6 to 12 cycle PCR used barcoded and J-beta primers. TCRdb recomputed calls from the 5' RACE reads with MiXCR, one row per CDR3 protein. The sample shows some 1.8 million distinct CDR3 sequences, around 42% of them seen only once. Germline assignment: CDR1 MDHEN and CDR2 SYDVKM. The CDR3 is 14 amino acids. Trimming pared 7 bases from V and 3 bases from J, leaving 14 bases between. Samples each yielded at least 5.5 micrograms of total RNA. This receptor was obtained from a human donor in good health. The chain links TRBV28 to TRBJ2-3; D is unclear. Sequenced input: blood. The CDR3 DNA follows: TGTGCCAGCACCATTAGGGCTTCGACAGATACGCAGTATTTT. Translation gives CASTIRASTDTQYF.